The clone carrying this T cell receptor beta chain was seen many times. What it binds is unknown. The data derive from a study of blood T cells in healthy people across ages. Study findings and constraints: Estimated diversity across one million T cells was deemed an underestimate.

A J-beta primer mix and a sample-barcoded 5' primer were used in a second PCR of roughly 6 to 11 cycles. Each CDR3 protein gets one entry after TCRdb re-called the 5' RACE reads with MiXCR. The sample comprises some 640,000 distinct CDR3 sequences, about 30% of which are singletons, and about 15% rests with the top ten. Sequencing used blood. The sequence derives from a woman older than 75 in good health.

CDR3 coding DNA: TGTGCCAGCAGCGAACAGGGTCACTCCTACGAGCAGTACTTC. This gives the protein CASSEQGHSYEQYF. The chain recombines TRBV2 with TRBJ2-7; possible D gene TRBD1, 6 bases. The CDR3 has 14 amino acids. CDR1 and CDR2 from the germline V gene are SNHLY and FYNNEI. V gave up 6 bases and J gave up 0 bases, with 12 bases separating them.